This passage covers 3 T cell receptor beta chains from one sample sequenced in a study of identical twins. A single record per CDR3 protein comes from TCRdb applying MiXCR to the 5' RACE reads. The sample records about 340,000 distinct CDR3 sequences, 9% being singletons. Sequencing was done on a sample of naive T cells sorted from blood. These TCRs come from a woman aged 45 to 65 in good health.

This clonotype was counted a few times. This chain links TRBV5-1 with TRBJ1-1, with TRBD1 matching 9 bases. CDR1 and CDR2 from the germline V gene are SGHRS and YFSETQ. The V segment lost 4 bases and the J segment 4 bases; nucleotides outside the gene matches: 5. The CDR3 consists of 14 residues. CDR3 sequence (DNA): TGCGCCAGCAGCGATAGACAGGGGGTCACTGAAGCTTTCTTT. Translated, it gives CASSDRQGVTEAFF.

This clonotype occurred once. This may come from a read error, since a much larger clone is one base off. CDR3 sequence: CSVIGGTGDLFF. The CDR3 nucleotides read TGCAGCGTTATAGGCGGCACCGGGGACCTGTTTTTT. The chain recombines TRBV29-1 with TRBJ2-2; D may match TRBD1 or TRBD2 (5 bases each). Germline CDR1 reads SQVTM; CDR2 reads ANQGSEA. The CDR3 runs 12 residues.

This clonotype has only a few counts. This chain uses TRBV7-9 with TRBJ1-2, with a tentative D call TRBD1 (5 bases). This CDR3 region has 15 residues. The germline V and J ends were trimmed by 5 bases and 7 bases, with 20 bases remaining between them. Germline CDR1 is SEHNR and CDR2 is FQNEAQ (reference sequence). The DNA for the CDR3 is TGTGCCAGCAGCATCACCGGGACGGTGCCTACTGGCTACACCTTC. Its translation: CASSITGTVPTGYTF.